A selection of T cell receptor beta chains follows, all from one sample in a study of T cell changes during pregnancy in multiple sclerosis. Sequencing was performed with immunoSEQ multiplex PCR; in TCRdb, only in-frame clones are kept and a portion is missing. Of roughly 110,000 clones detected, less than 95% appear once; the ten largest clones hold approximately 1.6%. Sequencing was performed on peripheral blood, taken after pregnancy. These receptors all stem from a female donor with multiple sclerosis, enrolled in a pregnancy study. The CDR3 runs from the conserved cysteine through the conserved F or W. D genes are given only for firm matches. Clone size is shown for a subset of rows, as once, few, many or a class of expanded clone.

length	V	J	size	D	DNA	CDR3
12	TRBV6-5	TRBJ2-2	NA	NA	TGTGCCAGCAGTGTAACAGGCGGGGAGCTGTTTTTT	CASSVTGGELFF
16	TRBV5-6	TRBJ1-5	NA	TRBD1	TGTGCCAGCAGCTTCAGGCGGGACAGGACAAATCAGCCCCAGCATTTT	CASSFRRDRTNQPQHF
11	TRBV7-6	TRBJ2-7	NA	NA	TGTGCCAGCAGCGAGGGCTACGAGCAGTACTTC	CASSEGYEQYF
14	TRBV9	TRBJ1-1	NA	NA	TGTGCCAGCAGCGTGAGACAGAAGAACACTGAAGCTTTCTTT	CASSVRQKNTEAFF
13	TRBV7-6	TRBJ1-1	NA	TRBD1	TGTGCCAGCAGCTTAGGGACAGGCCCTGAAGCTTTCTTT	CASSLGTGPEAFF
15	TRBV5-6	TRBJ2-7	once	TRBD1	TGTGCCAGCAGCGCGGGTCCTCGTTCCAGGGGGGAGCAGTACTTC	CASSAGPRSRGEQYF
15	TRBV5-1	TRBJ2-2	NA	TRBD1	TGCGCCAGCAGCTTAACAGGGGCGAACACCGGGGAGCTGTTTTTT	CASSLTGANTGELFF
16	TRBV27	TRBJ1-2	NA	NA	TGTGCCAGCAGTTTATCCCGGGGGGCGCAACACTATGGCTACACCTTC	CASSLSRGAQHYGYTF
16	TRBV4-1	TRBJ2-3	NA	NA	TGCGCCAGCAGCCAAGGGGCCGACAGACGCACAGATACGCAGTATTTT	CASSQGADRRTDTQYF
14	TRBV5-4	TRBJ1-1	NA	NA	TGTGCCAGCAGCTTGAGGCCGGGAGGGACTGAAGCTTTCTTT	CASSLRPGGTEAFF
14	TRBV18	TRBJ1-1	NA	NA	TGTGCCAGCTCACCGGGGAGGGATCGGACTGAAGCTTTCTTT	CASSPGRDRTEAFF
12	TRBV29-1	TRBJ1-1	NA	NA	TGCAGCGTGGCAGGTCTGAACACTGAAGCTTTCTTT	CSVAGLNTEAFF
18	TRBV7-8	TRBJ2-6	NA	TRBD1	TGTGCCAGCAGATTCGTTACAGGGGGTAATTCTGGGGCCAACGTCCTGACTTTC	CASRFVTGGNSGANVLTF
18	TRBV6-4	TRBJ1-2	NA	NA	TGTGCCAGCAGTGATGAATTGAGGGGCGGGGGAGCTAACTATGGCTACACCTTC	CASSDELRGGGANYGYTF
15	TRBV5-4	TRBJ2-1	NA	TRBD1	TGTGCCAGCAGCCTTAAGGACAGGGACCACAATGAGCAGTTCTTC	CASSLKDRDHNEQFF
12	TRBV30	TRBJ2-3	NA	NA	TGTGCCTGGGGCCTTAGCACAGATACGCAGTATTTT	CAWGLSTDTQYF
15	TRBV2	TRBJ1-3	once	NA	TGTGCCAGCAGTGAAAGGGGCACCGTTGGAAACACCATATATTTT	CASSERGTVGNTIYF
13	TRBV30	TRBJ1-2	NA	TRBD1	TGTGCCTGGGGACAGGGCTCTAGGTATGGCTACACCTTC	CAWGQGSRYGYTF
16	TRBV19	TRBJ2-5	once	TRBD2	TGTGCCAGCAGTATGGGAACTAGCGGGAGGGCTGAGACCCAGTACTTC	CASSMGTSGRAETQYF
15	TRBV9	TRBJ1-2	many	NA	TGTGCCAGCAGCGTAGCCGCACAGGCCCCCTATGGCTACACCTTC	CASSVAAQAPYGYTF
17	TRBV6-1	TRBJ2-1	NA	TRBD1	TGTGCCAGCAGTGAAGAATTCCAGGGGGCAGGATACAATGAGCAGTTCTTC	CASSEEFQGAGYNEQFF
14	TRBV5-4	TRBJ2-1	NA	TRBD1	TGTGCCAGCAGCTTGGATCCAGGGGGCAGGGAGCAGTTCTTC	CASSLDPGGREQFF
17	TRBV9	TRBJ2-2	NA	NA	TGTGCCAGCAGCGTAGACTACCGCCTTACGAACACCGGGGAGCTGTTTTTT	CASSVDYRLTNTGELFF
13	TRBV19	TRBJ2-1	once	TRBD2	TGTGCCAGTGGGACTAGCGGACACAATGAGCAGTTCTTC	CASGTSGHNEQFF
14	TRBV1	TRBJ1-2	NA	NA	TGCACCAGCAGCCGCCACAGGGGGCTGGATGGCTACACCTTC	CTSSRHRGLDGYTF
15	TRBV9	TRBJ2-7	once	NA	TGTGCCAGCAGCGTAGGGGTAGGGGCGGGACACGAGCAGTACTTC	CASSVGVGAGHEQYF
16	TRBV5-1	TRBJ1-2	NA	NA	TGCGCCAGCAGACCCTCGCCGGTGGGGCTTGACTATGGCTACACCTTC	CASRPSPVGLDYGYTF
13	TRBV5-6	TRBJ1-5	NA	TRBD1	TGTGCCAGCAGCGCAAAGGGGGCGCGGCCCCAGCATTTT	CASSAKGARPQHF
19	TRBV5-1	TRBJ2-6	few	TRBD2	TGCGCCAGCAGCTTGGTCGGTCAGCGGGGGATCTCTGGGGCCAACGTCCTGACTTTC	CASSLVGQRGISGANVLTF
14	TRBV7-9	TRBJ1-4	NA	TRBD1	TGTGCCAGCAGCTTAGCGGGCAGGGGGGAGCAACTGTTTTTT	CASSLAGRGEQLFF
16	TRBV7-9	TRBJ2-5	NA	NA	TGTGCCAGCAGCTTAAGGGGGGGGCGGAGCCAAGAGACCCAGTACTTC	CASSLRGGRSQETQYF
14	TRBV7-8	TRBJ1-2	NA	TRBD1	TGTGCCAGCAGCTGGTTGAGGACAGGCTATGGCTACACCTTC	CASSWLRTGYGYTF
17	TRBV6-4	TRBJ2-7	once	TRBD2	TGTGCCAGCCTACTAGCGGGGGGGCCCAATAACGTCCACGAGCAGTACTTC	CASLLAGGPNNVHEQYF
14	TRBV4-1	TRBJ2-7	NA	NA	TGCGCCAGCAGCGGTCCAGGGCGCTCCTACGAGCAGTACTTC	CASSGPGRSYEQYF
15	TRBV10-3	TRBJ1-1	once	TRBD1	TGTGCCATCAGTGGGGGACAGGGGCGGAACACTGAAGCTTTCTTT	CAISGGQGRNTEAFF
12	TRBV18	TRBJ1-1	NA	NA	TGTGCCAGCTCACTAGACAAAACTGAAGCTTTCTTT	CASSLDKTEAFF
16	TRBV7-3	TRBJ2-3	NA	TRBD2	TGTGCCAGCAGCTTAAATCCAGCGGGGGGGCCCGATACGCAGTATTTT	CASSLNPAGGPDTQYF
13	TRBV18	TRBJ1-1	NA	TRBD1	TGTGCCAGCTCATCAGCCCGGGACAGGGAAGCTTTCTTT	CASSSARDREAFF
17	TRBV7-2	TRBJ2-2	NA	TRBD2	TGTGCCAGCAGCTTAGTCGGGACTAGCTCGTCATCCGGGGAGCTGTTTTTT	CASSLVGTSSSSGELFF
15	TRBV19	TRBJ1-5	NA	TRBD1	TGTGCCAGTAGTACGGGGACAGGGCCCTCCCTACCCCAGCATTTT	CASSTGTGPSLPQHF
14	TRBV5-1	TRBJ2-5	NA	NA	TGCGCCAGCAGGGAGACACCGGTGAGCGGGACCCAGTACTTC	CASRETPVSGTQYF
14	TRBV6-5	TRBJ2-6	NA	NA	TGTGCCAGCATGGGCATCTCTGGGGCCAACGTCCTGACTTTC	CASMGISGANVLTF
15	TRBV5-8	TRBJ2-1	NA	TRBD2	TGTGCCAGCAGCTCGGACTGGGGGGGCTACAATGAGCAGTTCTTC	CASSSDWGGYNEQFF
17	TRBV28	TRBJ2-3	NA	TRBD1	TGTGCCAGCAGTTTATATTCGGGACAGCTTCGGACAGATACGCAGTATTTT	CASSLYSGQLRTDTQYF
12	TRBV18	TRBJ2-7	NA	NA	TGTGCCAGCTCACCAAACAGCTACGAGCAGTACTTC	CASSPNSYEQYF
14	TRBV28	TRBJ2-5	NA	NA	TGTGCCAGCAGTGTGACAGGACCCCAAGAGACCCAGTACTTC	CASSVTGPQETQYF